The present entry profiles one T cell receptor (beta chain) with its context. Its specific antigen is unknown. No per-base quality is available; no much larger clone lies one base away. Via the germline V gene, CDR1 is ENHRY and CDR2 SYGVKD. Trimming at the junction amounts to 2 bases on V and 4 bases on J, and the germline ends lie 15 bases apart. The CDR3, cysteine through phenylalanine, is 15 amino acids long. The CDR3 DNA has 45 bases and is translated from base 1. The immunoSEQ Assay, a bias-controlled multiplex PCR, was used to amplify TCRbeta CDR3 regions from genomic DNA. The published analysis was carried out like this. The number of nucleated cells in each sample was estimated by amplification of reference gene primers within the assay. Sequence reads were collapsed and filtered to measure the absolute abundance of every unique TCRbeta CDR3 rearrangement. For each sample, productive Simpson clonality was calculated as the square root of Simpson's diversity index across productive rearrangements. TCRdb stores this immuneACCESS table with in-frame sequences only. Part of the clones is absent; in the studies checked, under half of the shortfall reflects unresolved V genes, and no reason is known for the rest. V and J calls and clone size follow that table, whereas D and trimming were derived from the DNA. In all, the sample holds roughly 380,000 clones, and roughly 90% of those were seen once. The ten top clones hold 1.5% to 1.8% of the sample.

This record comes from a study of blood T cell repertoires in COVID-19 (dated by TCRdb to about 2020). With respect to the entire study: Samples from collaborators originated in the United States, Italy and Spain and spanned both the acute and convalescent phases of COVID-19. The prospective study material was composed of cDNA or gDNA derived from T cells, B-cell-depleted T cells, or PBMCs. The repertoires were released in a freely available public database intended as a resource for research on the immune response to SARS-CoV-2. A de-identified subject ID, COVID-19 status, age in years and sex were almost always included in the sample metadata. Where available, HLA class I and class II types were obtained from metadata supplied by the sample provider rather than from assay-based typing. Deeply sampled blood TCRbeta repertoires from subjects exposed to, actively infected with, or recovered from COVID-19 were included in the dataset. The samples were drawn from the first 160 participants of the ongoing ImmuneRACE study and from 1,254 subjects provided by 6 global collaborators. Broad study findings and their caveats: The quantity of clinical and demographic metadata differed by source and by participant and was supplied without curation.

One collaborating source in Seattle enrolled patients during active infection and followed them longitudinally through the course of disease. The collaborating institutions used their own protocols to collect whole blood in K2EDTA tubes. For TCRbeta analysis, collaborators shipped samples in one of three forms: frozen whole blood, isolated PBMCs, or DNA extracted from either of those sample types. The V gene is TRBV10-3 and the J gene is TRBJ2-7; a confident D gene designation cannot be given. Specimen: peripheral blood. The TCR was taken from a woman aged 40 to 50 with COVID-19, enrolled during active disease. The CDR3 has the sequence CAISERQARSYEQYF. The DNA sequence is given as TGTGCCATCAGTGAGCGGCAGGCCAGGTCATACGAGCAGTACTTC.